This T cell receptor (beta chain) came from a study of T cell changes during pregnancy in multiple sclerosis. The assay was immunoSEQ multiplex PCR, and TCRdb's table has in-frame clones only and misses some. Of over 90,000 clones in the sample, around 94% were seen once. Specimen: peripheral blood, collected after pregnancy. This sequence was found in a female donor with multiple sclerosis, enrolled in a pregnancy study.

CDR3 in amino acids: CASSVDSTNYGYTF. In DNA, the CDR3 is TGTGCCAGCAGCGTAGATAGCACTAACTATGGCTACACCTTC. This chain links TRBV9 with TRBJ1-2; no clear D. The CDR3 is 14 residues long. Germline CDR1 is SGDLS and CDR2 is YYNGEE. V shed 0 bases and J shed 0 bases, with 6 bases lying between them.